The following is a T cell receptor beta chain sequence with its context. Its antigen is undetermined. Individual cDNA molecules received unique molecular identifiers during library preparation. MiXCR, run by TCRdb on the 5' RACE reads, gives a single entry per CDR3 protein. The sample has tens of thousands of distinct CDR3 sequences; approximately 14% are singletons. This sample is part of a study of early T cells in non-severe SARS-CoV-2 infection. Findings of the study overall: Private and CD4 specificities were missed by VDJdb matching, skewed to anti-spike CD8.

The receptor was derived from an adult who was a healthcare worker with PCR-confirmed SARS-CoV-2 infection or an uninfected control (not recorded which). The sequenced material came from whole blood.

CDR3 amino acids: CASSERVTEAFF. CDR3 DNA sequence: TGCGCCAGCAGTGAGAGGGTCACTGAAGCTTTCTTT. The chain couples TRBV10-2 to TRBJ1-1; no clear D gene. This CDR3 has 12 residues. The germline V and J ends were trimmed by 2 bases and 4 bases, with 5 bases remaining between them. Germline V gives CDR1 WSHSY, CDR2 SAAADI.